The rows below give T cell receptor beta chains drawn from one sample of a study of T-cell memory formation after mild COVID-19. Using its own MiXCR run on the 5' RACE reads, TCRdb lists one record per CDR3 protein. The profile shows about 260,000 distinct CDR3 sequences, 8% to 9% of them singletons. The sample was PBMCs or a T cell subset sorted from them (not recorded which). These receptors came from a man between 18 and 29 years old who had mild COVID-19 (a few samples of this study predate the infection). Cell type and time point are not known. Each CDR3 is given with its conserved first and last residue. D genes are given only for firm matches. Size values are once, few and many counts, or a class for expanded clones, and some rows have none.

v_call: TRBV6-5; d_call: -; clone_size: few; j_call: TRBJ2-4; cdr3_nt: TGTGCCAGCAGTTTCGGAGCCAAAAACATTCAGTACTTC; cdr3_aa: CASSFGAKNIQYF
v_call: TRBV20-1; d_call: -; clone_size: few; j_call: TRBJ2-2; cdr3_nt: TGCAGTGCTAGAGATCGGACTAACGGGGAGCTGTTTTTT; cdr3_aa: CSARDRTNGELFF
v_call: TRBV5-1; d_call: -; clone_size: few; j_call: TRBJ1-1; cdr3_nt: TGCGCCAGCAGCTCGAGGGCCCGGACAGCGAACACTGAAGCTTTCTTT; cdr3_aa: CASSSRARTANTEAFF
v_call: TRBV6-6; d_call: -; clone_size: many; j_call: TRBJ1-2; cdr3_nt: TGTGCCAGCACCCTCCCGGGATATGGCTACACCTTC; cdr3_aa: CASTLPGYGYTF
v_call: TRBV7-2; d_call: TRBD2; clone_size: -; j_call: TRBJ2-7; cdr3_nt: TGTGCCAGCAGCTCTGCGGCCTCTAGCGGGGTGGGCGAGCAGTACTTC; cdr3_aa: CASSSAASSGVGEQYF
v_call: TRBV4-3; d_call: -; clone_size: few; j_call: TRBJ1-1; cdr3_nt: TGCGCCAGCAGCCCCACCCGGAGGACTGAAGCTTTCTTT; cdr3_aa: CASSPTRRTEAFF
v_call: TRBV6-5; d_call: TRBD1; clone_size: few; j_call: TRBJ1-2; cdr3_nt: TGTGCCAGCAGCCCGACAGGGACAGGGACCTATGGCTACACCTTC; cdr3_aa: CASSPTGTGTYGYTF
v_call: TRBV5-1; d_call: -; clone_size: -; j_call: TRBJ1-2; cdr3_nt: TGCGCCAGCACCTCGGGGGGGGCGACCTATGGCTACACCTTC; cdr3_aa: CASTSGGATYGYTF
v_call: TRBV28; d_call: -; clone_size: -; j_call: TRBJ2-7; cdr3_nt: TGTGCCAGCAGTTTATACGCCCCAGGGTCCTACGAGCAGTACTTC; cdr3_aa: CASSLYAPGSYEQYF
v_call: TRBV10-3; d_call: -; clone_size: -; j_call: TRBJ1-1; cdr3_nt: TGTGCCATCAGGACCCTCGGGGGGAACACTGAAGCTTTCTTT; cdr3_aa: CAIRTLGGNTEAFF
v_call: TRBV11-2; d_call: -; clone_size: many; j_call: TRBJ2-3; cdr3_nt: TGTGCCAGCAGCTTTGGAGGAGATACGCAGTATTTT; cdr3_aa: CASSFGGDTQYF
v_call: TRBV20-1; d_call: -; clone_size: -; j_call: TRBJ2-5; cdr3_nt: TGCAGTGCTCCTCAGGGTGCAGAGACCCAGTACTTC; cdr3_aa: CSAPQGAETQYF
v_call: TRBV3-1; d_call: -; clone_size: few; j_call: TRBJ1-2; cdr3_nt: TGTGCCAGCAGCCAAGTCGCCCGGAGTGGCTATGGCTACACCTTC; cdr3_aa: CASSQVARSGYGYTF
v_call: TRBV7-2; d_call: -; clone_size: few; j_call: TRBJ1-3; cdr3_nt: TGTGCCAGCAGCCGGGCCATCTCTGGAAACACCATATATTTT; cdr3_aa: CASSRAISGNTIYF
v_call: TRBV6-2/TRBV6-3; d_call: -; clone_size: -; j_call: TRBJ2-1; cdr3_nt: TGTGCCAGCAGCCCCCCTACAGGGTTCTACAATGAGCAGTTCTTC; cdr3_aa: CASSPPTGFYNEQFF
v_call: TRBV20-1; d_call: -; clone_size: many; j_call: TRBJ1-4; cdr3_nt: TGCAGTGCTAGCTTTCGGCAGGGACGGGAAAAACTGTTTTTT; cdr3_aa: CSASFRQGREKLFF
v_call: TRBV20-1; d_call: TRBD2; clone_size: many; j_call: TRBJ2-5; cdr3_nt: TGCAGTGCTAGAGTCTCCGCCCCCACCTCGCTAGCGGGGACCACCCAGTACTTC; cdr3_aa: CSARVSAPTSLAGTTQYF
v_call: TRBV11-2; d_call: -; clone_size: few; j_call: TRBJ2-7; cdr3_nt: TGTGCCAGCAGAGTGAGCTGGGGGCCCTCCTACGAGCAGTACTTC; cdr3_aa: CASRVSWGPSYEQYF
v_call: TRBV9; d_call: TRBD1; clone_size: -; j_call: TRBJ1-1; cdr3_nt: TGTGCCAGCAGCGTAGTCCGGTTAGGGACAGGGGGCACTGAAGCTTTCTTT; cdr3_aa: CASSVVRLGTGGTEAFF
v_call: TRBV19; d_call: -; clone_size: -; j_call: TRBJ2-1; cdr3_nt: TGTGCCAGTGGTAGGGGGGCGTACAATGAGCAGTTCTTC; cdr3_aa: CASGRGAYNEQFF
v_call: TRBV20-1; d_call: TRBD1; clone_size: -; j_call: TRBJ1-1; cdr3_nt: TGCAGTGCTAGATTGACAGGGGGGCGTGGGAACACTGAAGCTTTCTTT; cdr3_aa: CSARLTGGRGNTEAFF
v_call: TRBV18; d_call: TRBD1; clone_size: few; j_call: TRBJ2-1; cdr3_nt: TGTGCCAGCTCACCCGACAGGGGCGTTGATGAGCAGTTCTTC; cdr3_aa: CASSPDRGVDEQFF
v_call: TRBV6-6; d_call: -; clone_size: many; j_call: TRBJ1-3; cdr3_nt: TGTGCCAGCAGGCCAGGAAACACCATATATTTT; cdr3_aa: CASRPGNTIYF
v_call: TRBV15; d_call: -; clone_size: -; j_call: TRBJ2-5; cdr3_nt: TGTGCCACCTCGCCGCGCATCACTCAAGAGACCCAGTACTTC; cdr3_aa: CATSPRITQETQYF
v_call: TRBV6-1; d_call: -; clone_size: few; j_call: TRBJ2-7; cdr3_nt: TGTGCCAGCAGACTATCCTCAGACAGCGAGCAGTACTTC; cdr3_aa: CASRLSSDSEQYF
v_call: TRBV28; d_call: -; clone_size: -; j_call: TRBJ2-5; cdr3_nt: TGTGCCAGCAGTTTCCCCTCCGGGGAGACCCAGTACTTC; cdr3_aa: CASSFPSGETQYF
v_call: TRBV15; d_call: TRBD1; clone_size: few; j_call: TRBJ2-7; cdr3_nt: TGTGCCACCAGCAGAGATGCCGGGACAGGTGCCTACGAGCAGTACTTC; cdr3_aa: CATSRDAGTGAYEQYF
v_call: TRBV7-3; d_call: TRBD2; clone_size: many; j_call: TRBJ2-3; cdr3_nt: TGTGCCAGCAGCCCAAGACTAGCGGGGGGGCAAGATACGCAGTATTTT; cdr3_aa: CASSPRLAGGQDTQYF
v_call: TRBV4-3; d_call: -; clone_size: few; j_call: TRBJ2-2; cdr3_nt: TGCGCCAGCAGCCTTGAACACGGTTCAACCGGGGAGCTGTTTTTT; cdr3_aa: CASSLEHGSTGELFF
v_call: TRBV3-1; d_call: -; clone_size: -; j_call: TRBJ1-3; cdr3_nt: TGTGCCAGCTCCCCGTCCCACTCTGGAAACACCATATATTTT; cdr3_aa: CASSPSHSGNTIYF
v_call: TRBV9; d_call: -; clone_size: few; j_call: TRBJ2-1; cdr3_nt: TGTGCCAGCAGCGTAGTTGCCAGGGGAGGAGATGAGCAGTTCTTC; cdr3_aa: CASSVVARGGDEQFF
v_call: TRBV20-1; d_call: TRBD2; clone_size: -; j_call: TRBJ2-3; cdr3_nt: TGCAGTGCTATGGTCGGGGCGGGGGGCCCGGATACGCAGTATTTT; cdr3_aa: CSAMVGAGGPDTQYF
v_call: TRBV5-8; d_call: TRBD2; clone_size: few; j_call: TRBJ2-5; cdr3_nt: TGTGCCAGCAACACCGGGACTAGCGACCAAGAGACCCAGTACTTC; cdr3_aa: CASNTGTSDQETQYF
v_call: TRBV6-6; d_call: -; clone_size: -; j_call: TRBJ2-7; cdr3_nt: TGTGCCAGCAGCCCCGGGGGTGTGTCGTCCTACGAGCAGTACTTC; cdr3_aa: CASSPGGVSSYEQYF
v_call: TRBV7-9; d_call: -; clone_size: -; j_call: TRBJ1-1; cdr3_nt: TGTGCCAGCAGCTTCCCCCTTGACAGGAACACTGAAGCTTTCTTT; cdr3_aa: CASSFPLDRNTEAFF
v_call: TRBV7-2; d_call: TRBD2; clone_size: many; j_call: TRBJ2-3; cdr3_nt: TGTGCCAGCAGCTCACAATTTAGCGGGGGGGCCGCAGATACGCAGTATTTT; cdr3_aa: CASSSQFSGGAADTQYF
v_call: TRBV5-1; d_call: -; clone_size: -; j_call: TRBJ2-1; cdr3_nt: TGCGCCAGCAGCTTGAGCGCCACCAGCTACAATGAGCAGTTCTTC; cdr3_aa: CASSLSATSYNEQFF
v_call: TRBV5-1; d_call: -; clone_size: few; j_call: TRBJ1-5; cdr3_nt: TGCGCCAGCAGCTTGGAGGCAGATCAGCCCCAGCATTTT; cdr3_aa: CASSLEADQPQHF
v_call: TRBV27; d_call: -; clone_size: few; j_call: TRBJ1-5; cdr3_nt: TGTGCCAGCAGGGACAGATTTTATAGCAATCAGCCCCAGCATTTT; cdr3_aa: CASRDRFYSNQPQHF
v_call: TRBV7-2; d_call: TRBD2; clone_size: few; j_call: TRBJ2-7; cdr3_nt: TGTGCCAGCAGCCGAAGACTAGCGGCTACATTTTACGAGCAGTACTTC; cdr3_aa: CASSRRLAATFYEQYF
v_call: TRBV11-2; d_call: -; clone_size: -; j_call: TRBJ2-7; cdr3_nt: TGTGCCAGCAGCCTCAGAAGTCCGGGACCCTACGAGCAGTACTTC; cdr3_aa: CASSLRSPGPYEQYF
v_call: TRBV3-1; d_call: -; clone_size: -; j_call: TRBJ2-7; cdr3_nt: TGTGCCAGCAGCCCCCGTGGGGTGGGCTACGAGCAGTACTTC; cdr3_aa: CASSPRGVGYEQYF
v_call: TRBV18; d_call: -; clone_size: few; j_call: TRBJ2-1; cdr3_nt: TGTGCCAGCTCACGAGGACAGATCCCTCAAAATGAGCAGTTCTTC; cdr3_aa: CASSRGQIPQNEQFF
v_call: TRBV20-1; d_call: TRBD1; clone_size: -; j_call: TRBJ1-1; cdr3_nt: TGCAGTGCCACGGGACAGCTGAACACTGAAGCTTTCTTT; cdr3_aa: CSATGQLNTEAFF
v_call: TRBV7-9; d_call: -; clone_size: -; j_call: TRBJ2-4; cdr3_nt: TGTGCCAGCAGCCCTCGGACCGGGGCCGGGTGGGCCAAAAACATTCAGTACTTC; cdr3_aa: CASSPRTGAGWAKNIQYF